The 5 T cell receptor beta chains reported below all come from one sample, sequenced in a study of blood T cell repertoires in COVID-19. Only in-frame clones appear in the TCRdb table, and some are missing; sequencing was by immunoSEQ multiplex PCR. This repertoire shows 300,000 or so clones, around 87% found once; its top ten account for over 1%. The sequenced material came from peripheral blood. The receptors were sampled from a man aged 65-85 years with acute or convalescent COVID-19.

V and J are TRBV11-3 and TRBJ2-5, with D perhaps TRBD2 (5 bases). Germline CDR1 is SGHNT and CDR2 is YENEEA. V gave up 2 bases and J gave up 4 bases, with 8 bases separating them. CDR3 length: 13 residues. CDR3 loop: CASSLSEGETQYF. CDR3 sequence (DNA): TGTGCCAGCAGCTTATCCGAGGGAGAGACCCAGTACTTC.

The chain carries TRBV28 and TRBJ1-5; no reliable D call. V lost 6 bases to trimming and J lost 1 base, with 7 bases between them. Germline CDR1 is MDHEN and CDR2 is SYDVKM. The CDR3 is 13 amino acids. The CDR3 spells CASRRNSNQPQHF. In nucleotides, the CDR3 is TGTGCCAGCAGGCGTAACAGCAATCAGCCCCAGCATTTT.

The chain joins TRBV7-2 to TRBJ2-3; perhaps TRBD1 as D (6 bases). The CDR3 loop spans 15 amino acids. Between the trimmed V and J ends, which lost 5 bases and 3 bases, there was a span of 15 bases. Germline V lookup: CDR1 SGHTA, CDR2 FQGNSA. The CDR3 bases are TGTGCCAGCAGCATCCTAGCCACAGGGACAGATACGCAGTATTTT. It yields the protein CASSILATGTDTQYF.

CDR3 sequence (DNA): TGTGCCAGCCAGACCCCAGGCAATTCACCCCTCCACTTT. This codes for CASQTPGNSPLHF. The V gene is TRBV6-5, the J gene TRBJ1-6, with unresolved D. Germline V gene lookup returns CDR1 MNHEY and CDR2 SVGAGI. Deletions cut 8 bases from V and 7 bases from J, with 12 bases between. This CDR3 is 13 amino acids long.

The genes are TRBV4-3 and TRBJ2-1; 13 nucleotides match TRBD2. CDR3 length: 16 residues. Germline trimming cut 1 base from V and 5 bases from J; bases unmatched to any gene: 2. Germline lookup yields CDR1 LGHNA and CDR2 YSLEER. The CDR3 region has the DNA TGCGCCAGCAGCCAAGCTGGACTAGCGGGGGACAATGAGCAGTTCTTC. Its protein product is CASSQAGLAGDNEQFF.